This TCR beta chain was observed in a study of blood T cell repertoires in COVID-19. Sequencing was performed with immunoSEQ multiplex PCR; in TCRdb, only in-frame clones are kept and a portion is missing. The sample consists of fewer than 110,000 clones, 87% of them appearing once. J lost 5 bases, V lost 0 bases, and 6 bases had no gene match. The V gene's germline CDR1 is MNHNS and CDR2 SASEGT. CDR3 length: 16 residues. Sequenced sample: peripheral blood. The sequence derives from a man over 45 in a cohort sampled during active COVID-19. The chain recombines TRBV6-1 with TRBJ2-3; 9 bases align to TRBD2. CDR3 residues: CASSEAAGGLIDTQYF. CDR3 sequence (DNA): TGTGCCAGCAGTGAAGCGGCGGGGGGGCTGATAGATACGCAGTATTTT.